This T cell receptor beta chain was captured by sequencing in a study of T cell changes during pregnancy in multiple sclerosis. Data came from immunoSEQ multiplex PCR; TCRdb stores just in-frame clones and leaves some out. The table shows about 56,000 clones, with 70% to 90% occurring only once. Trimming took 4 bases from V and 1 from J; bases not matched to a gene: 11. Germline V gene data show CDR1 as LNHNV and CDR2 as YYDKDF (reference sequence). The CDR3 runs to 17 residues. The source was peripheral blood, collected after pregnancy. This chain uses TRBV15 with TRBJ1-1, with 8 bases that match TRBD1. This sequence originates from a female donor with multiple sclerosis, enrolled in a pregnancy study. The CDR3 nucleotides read TGTGCCACCAGCACCCTAACCCCCGGGACAGGGAACACTGAAGCTTTCTTT. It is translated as CATSTLTPGTGNTEAFF.